Included here is one T cell receptor beta chain sequence, with context. This specimen belongs to a study of blood T cell repertoires in COVID-19. About the research overall: The United States, Italy and Spain were the sources of the acute and convalescent COVID-19 samples. PBMCs, B-cell-depleted T cells, or T cells were the source of the cDNA or gDNA that made up the material.

Original processing notes: Nucleated cell counts were estimated from reference gene primer amplification. Sequenced by immunoSEQ multiplex PCR; TCRdb stores in-frame clones only, minus some. The V and J calls and clone size come from that table; D and trimming were worked out from the DNA. The sample lists 140,000 or so clones; 88% were seen once. With 6 bases removed from V and 8 bases from J, the gap between germline ends came to 11 bases. The V gene's germline CDR1 is MNHEY and CDR2 SMNVEV (reference sequence). The CDR3 length is 13 residues. The genes are TRBV27 and TRBJ1-6; D remains unclear. Sequenced sample: peripheral blood. This TCR came from a man aged 65 to 79 with acute or convalescent COVID-19. The CDR3 here is CASSLRRDSPLHF. The DNA of the CDR3 is TGTGCCAGCAGCCTAAGGCGGGATTCACCCCTCCACTTT.